This TCR beta chain comes out of a study of human T cells and chemical hapten exposure (dated by TCRdb to about 2021). In the study overall: For sensitization, 2% DPC in acetone was applied to a roughly 2 cm by roughly 2 cm area of upper inner arm skin. Blood for TCR sequencing was provided by twenty-nine alopecia patients at one to four time points (pre-sensitization, 2, 6 and 24 weeks). Throughout the study period of approximately 23 weeks, patients also received therapeutic DPC doses to the scalp every week. The libraries were sequenced as a pool, and the TCR yield per sample differed mostly because of small variations in library volumes within the pool. Alopecia areata with under or over 50% scalp involvement, alopecia totalis and alopecia universalis were represented in the patient cohort, which was mostly female. Patch testing was done on the upper back using Finn chambers containing 0.01% DPC, and results were scored after 6 days according to International Contact Dermatitis Research Group standards. Blood samples were taken from patients before sensitization (week 0) and at 2, 6 and about 24 weeks after DPC sensitization. In alopecia patients, the study followed how the peripheral blood TCR repertoire changed in vivo over primary and secondary sensitization to diphenylcyclopropenone (DPC), a hapten. On the study overall, not on this receptor specifically: Patch test score correlated positively with the number of PT1 expanded TCRs, reaching significance at thresholds 8, 16 and 32 but not at 4. Alopecia, a presumed autoimmune disease, was present in all patients, so the immune response of the patients might differ from that of healthy individuals. No change with DPC sensitization was found in the number of TCRs above 1 in 1000 frequency, and no evidence of global repertoire structure alterations was found. Compared with pre-sensitization or healthy control sets, expanded TCRs formed significantly more large CDR3 similarity clusters, which is consistent with antigen-driven responses. Repeated subsampling changed both the strength of the expansion versus patch-test correlation and the threshold at which that correlation became significant.

What this sample's time point label stands for: pre-sensitization, week 0. This sample's treatment or condition label indicates: therapeutic diphenylcyclopropenone sensitization with weekly scalp DPC. At each patch-test visit, blood was drawn before the patch test was applied. To be eligible, patients had to be aged 18 to 70, diagnosed with alopecia and judged suitable for DPC therapy, while pregnant patients were excluded. Total RNA was isolated from unfractionated whole blood collected in Tempus Blood RNA tubes. The CDR1 and CDR2 encoded by the germline V gene are SGHTA and FQGNSA. Measured from the cysteine to the phenylalanine, the CDR3 is 15 residues long. Left in the record is the CDR3 DNA by itself, 45 bases read in frame from the first base. The V end loses 4 bases and the J end loses 5 bases, and a stretch of 15 bases separates them. The method behind the library was RACE. TCRdb lists the instrument as NextSeq 500. During library preparation, unique molecular identifiers were attached to individual cDNA molecules so that TCRs could be counted in a quantitative, reproducible way. Both TCR alpha and TCR beta chains were sequenced from each blood RNA sample. The authors processed their data as follows. Samples had a median of 95,638 TCRs, with a range from roughly 23,224 to 750,000. The Decombinator software suite was used to annotate the V, J and CDR3 of the TCR reads. To make PS versus PT1 abundance plots, every sample was subsampled to the same number of TCRs (28,000). TCRs were defined as expanded if absent before sensitization and observed at least eight times at the 2-week time point. TCRdb's own reprocessing of the public reads used fastp at Q25 and MiXCR and kept productive beta chains. Identical CDR3 protein sequences are pooled into one entry, listed with their most common genes and DNA. These V and J calls rely on TCRdb rather than the paper's analysis. The sample records around 260,000 distinct CDR3 sequences, more than 6.5% of which are singletons. 2.3% of the sample is held by the ten biggest clonotypes.

For this clonotype: Its antigen specificity is not known. Base qualities are not provided; no much larger clone lies one nucleotide away.

The sequence links TRBV7-2 to TRBJ1-5; TRBD1 might be the D gene, on 5 matching bases. This receptor was identified in a woman between 35 and 50 years old with alopecia areata. Some clones in this sample may be carry-over from other donors' samples. Specimen: whole blood, collected in connection with sensitization to the hapten diphenylcyclopropenone (DPC). The DNA sequence is TGTGCCAGCAGCTCGACGGGGGAGCTACATCAGCCCCAGCATTTT. Protein translation: CASSSTGELHQPQHF. Reference TRBV7-2 and TRBJ1-5 proteins supply the regions before and after the CDR3; the full variable domain is: GAGVSQSPSNKVTEKGKDVELRCDPISGHTALYWYRQSLGQGLEFLIYFQGNSAPDKSGLPSDRFSAERTGGSVSTLTIQRTQQEDSAVYLCASSSTGELHQPQHFGDGTRLSIL.